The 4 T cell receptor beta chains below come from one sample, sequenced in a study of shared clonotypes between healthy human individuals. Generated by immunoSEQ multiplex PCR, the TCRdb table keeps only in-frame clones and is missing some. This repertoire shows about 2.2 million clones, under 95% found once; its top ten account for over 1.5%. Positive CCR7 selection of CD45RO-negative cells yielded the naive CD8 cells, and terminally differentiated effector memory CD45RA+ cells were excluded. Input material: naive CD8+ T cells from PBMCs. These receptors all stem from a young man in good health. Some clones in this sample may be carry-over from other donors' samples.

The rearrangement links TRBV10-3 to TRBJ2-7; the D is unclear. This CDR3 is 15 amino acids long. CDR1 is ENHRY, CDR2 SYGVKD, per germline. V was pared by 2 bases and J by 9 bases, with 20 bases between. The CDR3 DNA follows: TGTGCCATCAGTGAGGCAATACAGCGTTACGATGGGCAGTACTTC. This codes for CAISEAIQRYDGQYF.

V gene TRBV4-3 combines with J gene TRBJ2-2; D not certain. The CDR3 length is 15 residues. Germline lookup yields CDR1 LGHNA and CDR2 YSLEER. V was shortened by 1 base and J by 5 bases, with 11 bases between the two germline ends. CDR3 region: CASSQVKKGTGELFF. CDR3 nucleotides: TGCGCCAGCAGCCAAGTCAAAAAGGGAACCGGGGAGCTGTTTTTT.

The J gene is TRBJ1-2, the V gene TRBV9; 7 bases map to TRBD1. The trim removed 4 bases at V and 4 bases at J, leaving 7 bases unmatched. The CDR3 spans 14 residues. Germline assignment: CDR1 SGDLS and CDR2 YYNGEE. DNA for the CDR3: TGTGCCAGCAGCTCCGGGACAGCAAGCTATGGCTACACCTTC. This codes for CASSSGTASYGYTF. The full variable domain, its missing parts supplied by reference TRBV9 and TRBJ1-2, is DSGVTQTPKHLITATGQRVTLRCSPRSGDLSVYWYQQSLDQGLQFLIQYYNGEERAKGNILERFSAQQFPDLHSELNLSSLELGDSALYFCASSSGTASYGYTFGSGTRLTVV.

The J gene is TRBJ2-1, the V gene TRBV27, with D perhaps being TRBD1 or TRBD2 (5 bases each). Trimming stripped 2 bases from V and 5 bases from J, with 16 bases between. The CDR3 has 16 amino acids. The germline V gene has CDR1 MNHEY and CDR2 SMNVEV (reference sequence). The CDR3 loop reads CASSLAWRQRNNEQFF. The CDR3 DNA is TGTGCCAGCAGTTTAGCCTGGCGACAGCGGAACAATGAGCAGTTCTTC.